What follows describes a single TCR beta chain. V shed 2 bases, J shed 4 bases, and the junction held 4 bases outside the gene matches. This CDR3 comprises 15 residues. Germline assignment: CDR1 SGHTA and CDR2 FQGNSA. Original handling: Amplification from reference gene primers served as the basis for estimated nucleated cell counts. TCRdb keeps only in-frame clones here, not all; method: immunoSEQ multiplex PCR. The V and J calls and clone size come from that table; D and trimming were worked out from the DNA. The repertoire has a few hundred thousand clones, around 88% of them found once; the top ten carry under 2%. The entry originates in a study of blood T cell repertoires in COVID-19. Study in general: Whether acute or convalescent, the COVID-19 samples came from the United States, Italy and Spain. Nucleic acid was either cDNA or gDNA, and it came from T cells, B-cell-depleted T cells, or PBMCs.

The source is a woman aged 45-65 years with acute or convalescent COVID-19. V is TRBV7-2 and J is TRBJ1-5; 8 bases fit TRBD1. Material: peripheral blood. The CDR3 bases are TGTGCCAGCAGCTTATCTGGACAGGGAAATCAGCCCCAGCATTTT. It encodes CASSLSGQGNQPQHF.